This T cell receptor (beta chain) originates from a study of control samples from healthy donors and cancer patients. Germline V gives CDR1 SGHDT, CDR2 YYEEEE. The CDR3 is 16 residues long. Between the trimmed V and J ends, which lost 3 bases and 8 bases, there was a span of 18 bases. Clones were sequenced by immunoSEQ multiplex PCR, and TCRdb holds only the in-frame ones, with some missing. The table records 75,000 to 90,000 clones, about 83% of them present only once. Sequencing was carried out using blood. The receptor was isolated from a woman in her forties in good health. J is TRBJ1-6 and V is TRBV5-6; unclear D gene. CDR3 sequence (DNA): TGTGCCAGCAGCTATTCGGCGCATTTGGCGGATTCACCCCTCCACTTT. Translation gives CASSYSAHLADSPLHF.